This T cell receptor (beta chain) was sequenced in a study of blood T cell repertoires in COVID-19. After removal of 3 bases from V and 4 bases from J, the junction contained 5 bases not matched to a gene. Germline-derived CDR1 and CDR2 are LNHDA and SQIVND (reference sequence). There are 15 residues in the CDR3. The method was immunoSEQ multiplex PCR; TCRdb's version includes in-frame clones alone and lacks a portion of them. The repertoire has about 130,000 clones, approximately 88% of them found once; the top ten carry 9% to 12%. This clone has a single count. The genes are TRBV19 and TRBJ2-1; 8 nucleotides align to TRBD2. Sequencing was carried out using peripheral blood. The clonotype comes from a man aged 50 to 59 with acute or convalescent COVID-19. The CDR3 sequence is CASSMEVAGYNEQFF. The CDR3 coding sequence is TGTGCCAGTAGTATGGAGGTAGCGGGGTACAATGAGCAGTTCTTC.